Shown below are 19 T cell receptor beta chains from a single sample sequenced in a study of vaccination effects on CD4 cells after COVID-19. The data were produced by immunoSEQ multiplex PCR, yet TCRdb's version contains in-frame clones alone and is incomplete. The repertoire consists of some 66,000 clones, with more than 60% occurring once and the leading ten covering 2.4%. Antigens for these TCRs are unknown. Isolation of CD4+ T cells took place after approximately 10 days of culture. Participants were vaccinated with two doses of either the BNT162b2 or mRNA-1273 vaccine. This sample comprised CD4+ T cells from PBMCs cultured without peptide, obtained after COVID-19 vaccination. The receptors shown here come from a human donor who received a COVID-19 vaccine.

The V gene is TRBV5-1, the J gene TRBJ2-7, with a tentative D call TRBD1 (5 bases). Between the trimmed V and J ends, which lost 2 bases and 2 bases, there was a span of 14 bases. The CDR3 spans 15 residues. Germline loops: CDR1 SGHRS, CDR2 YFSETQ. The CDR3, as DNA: TGCGCCAGCAGCTTAAGTTCAGGGCCCCCCTACGAGCAGTACGTC. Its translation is CASSLSSGPPYEQYV.

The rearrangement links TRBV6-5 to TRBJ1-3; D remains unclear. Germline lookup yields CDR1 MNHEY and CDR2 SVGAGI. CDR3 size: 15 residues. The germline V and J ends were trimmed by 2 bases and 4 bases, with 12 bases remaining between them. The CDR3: CASSYDQASGNTIYF. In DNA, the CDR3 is TGTGCCAGCAGTTACGACCAGGCTTCGGGAAACACCATATATTTT.

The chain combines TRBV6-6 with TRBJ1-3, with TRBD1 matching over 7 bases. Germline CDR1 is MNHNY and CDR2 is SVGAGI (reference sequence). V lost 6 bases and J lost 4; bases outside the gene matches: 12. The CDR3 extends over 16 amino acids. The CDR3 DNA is TGTGCCAGCAGGACCGGGACAGCACTAATAGGAAACACCATATATTTT. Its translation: CASRTGTALIGNTIYF.

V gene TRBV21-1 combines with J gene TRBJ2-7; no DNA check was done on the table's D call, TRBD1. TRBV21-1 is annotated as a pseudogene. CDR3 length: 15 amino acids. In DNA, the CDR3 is TGTGCCAGCAGCAGACCGACAGGGATAACCTACGAGCAGTACGTC. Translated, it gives CASSRPTGITYEQYV.

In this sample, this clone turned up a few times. The chain's CDR3 is CSARDRGYGYYGYTF. In DNA, the CDR3 is TGCAGCGCCCGGGACAGGGGTTACGGGTACTATGGCTACACCTTC. The rearrangement joins TRBV29-1 to TRBJ1-2; 10 bases are a match to TRBD1. The CDR3 totals 15 residues. Germline loops: CDR1 SQVTM, CDR2 ANQGSEA. V dropped 7 bases and J dropped 3; count of bases not matched to a gene: 11.

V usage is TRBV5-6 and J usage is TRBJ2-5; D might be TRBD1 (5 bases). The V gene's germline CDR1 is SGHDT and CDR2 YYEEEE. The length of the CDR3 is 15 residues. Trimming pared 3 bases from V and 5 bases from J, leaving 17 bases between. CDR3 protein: CASSSTLFKGETQYF. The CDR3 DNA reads TGTGCCAGCAGCTCAACCCTTTTTAAGGGGGAGACCCAGTACTTC.

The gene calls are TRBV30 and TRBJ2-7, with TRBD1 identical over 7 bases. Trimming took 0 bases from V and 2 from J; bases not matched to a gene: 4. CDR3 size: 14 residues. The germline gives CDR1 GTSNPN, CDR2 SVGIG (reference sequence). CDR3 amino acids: CAWSVGGGPYEQYV. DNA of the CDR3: TGTGCCTGGAGTGTAGGGGGCGGCCCCTACGAGCAGTACGTC.

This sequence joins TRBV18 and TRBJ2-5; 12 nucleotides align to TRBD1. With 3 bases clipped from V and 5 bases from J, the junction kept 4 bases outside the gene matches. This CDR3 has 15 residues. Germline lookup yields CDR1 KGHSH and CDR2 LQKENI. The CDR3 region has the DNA TGTGCCAGCTCACCCGGGACAGGGGGCTTCGAGACCCAGTACTTC. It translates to CASSPGTGGFETQYF.

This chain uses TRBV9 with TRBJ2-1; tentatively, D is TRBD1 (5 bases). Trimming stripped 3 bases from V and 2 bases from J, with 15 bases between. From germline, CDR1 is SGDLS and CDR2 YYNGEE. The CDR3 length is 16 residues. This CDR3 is CASSATGELTYNEQFF. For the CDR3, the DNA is TGTGCCAGCAGCGCAACAGGAGAACTTACCTACAATGAGCAGTTCTTC.

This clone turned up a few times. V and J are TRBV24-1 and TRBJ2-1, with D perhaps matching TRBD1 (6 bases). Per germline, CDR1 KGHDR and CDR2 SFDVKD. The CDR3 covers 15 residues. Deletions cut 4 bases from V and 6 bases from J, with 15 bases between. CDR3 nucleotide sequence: TGTGCCACCAGTGAGTCGGACAGTGGGGGCAATGAGCAGTTCTTC. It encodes CATSESDSGGNEQFF.

In DNA form, the CDR3 reads TGTGCCAGCAGACCAGGGAACACAGATACGCAGTATTTT. Translation: CASRPGNTDTQYF. V is TRBV25-1 and J is TRBJ2-3; possibly TRBD1 for D (5 bases). There are 13 residues in the CDR3. V lost 6 bases, J lost 2 bases, and 9 bases lay in between. Germline values: CDR1 MGHDK, CDR2 SYGVNS.

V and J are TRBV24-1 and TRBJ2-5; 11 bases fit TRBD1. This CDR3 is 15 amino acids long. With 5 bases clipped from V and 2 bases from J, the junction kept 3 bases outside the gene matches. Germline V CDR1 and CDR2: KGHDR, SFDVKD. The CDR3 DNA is TGTGCCACCAGTGGGGGGACAGGGGGACAAGAGACCCAGTACTTC. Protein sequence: CATSGGTGGQETQYF.

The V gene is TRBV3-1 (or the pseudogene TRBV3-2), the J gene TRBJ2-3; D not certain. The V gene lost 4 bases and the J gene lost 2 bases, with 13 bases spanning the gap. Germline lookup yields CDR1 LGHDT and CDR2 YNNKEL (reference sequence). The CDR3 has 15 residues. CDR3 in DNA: TGTGCCAGCAGCCTGTCCGCGGCCTTCACAGATACGCAGTATTTT. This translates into CASSLSAAFTDTQYF.

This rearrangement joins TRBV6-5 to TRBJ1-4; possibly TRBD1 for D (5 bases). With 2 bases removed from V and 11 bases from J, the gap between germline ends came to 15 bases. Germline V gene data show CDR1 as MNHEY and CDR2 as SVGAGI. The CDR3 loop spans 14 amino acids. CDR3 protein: CASSYVRDEGKLFF. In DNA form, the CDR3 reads TGTGCCAGCAGTTACGTCAGGGACGAGGGGAAACTGTTTTTT.

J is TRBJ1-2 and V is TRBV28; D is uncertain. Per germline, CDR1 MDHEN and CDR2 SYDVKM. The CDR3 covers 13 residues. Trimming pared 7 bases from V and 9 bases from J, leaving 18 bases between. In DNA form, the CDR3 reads TGTGCCAGCACCTCGGGTGGGGTTGTTCGCTACACCTTC. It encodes CASTSGGVVRYTF.

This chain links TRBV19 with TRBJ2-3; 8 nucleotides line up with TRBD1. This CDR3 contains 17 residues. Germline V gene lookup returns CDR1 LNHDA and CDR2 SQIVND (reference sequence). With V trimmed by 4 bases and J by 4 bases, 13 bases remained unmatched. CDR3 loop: CASSRRGQGALADTQYF. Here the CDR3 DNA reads TGTGCCAGTAGTAGGAGGGGCCAGGGGGCTTTAGCAGATACGCAGTATTTT.

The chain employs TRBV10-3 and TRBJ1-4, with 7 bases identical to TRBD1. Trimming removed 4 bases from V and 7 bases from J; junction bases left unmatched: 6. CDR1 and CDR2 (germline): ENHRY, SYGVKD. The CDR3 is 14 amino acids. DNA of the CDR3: TGTGCCATCAGTGGGACAGGAGGTGGTGAAAAACTGTTTTTT. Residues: CAISGTGGGEKLFF.

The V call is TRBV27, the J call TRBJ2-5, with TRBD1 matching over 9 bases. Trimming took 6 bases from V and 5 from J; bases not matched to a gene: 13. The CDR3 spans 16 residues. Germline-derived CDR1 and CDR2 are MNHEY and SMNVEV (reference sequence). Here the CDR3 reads CASRANRGRVWETQYF. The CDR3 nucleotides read TGTGCCAGCAGGGCTAACAGGGGGCGTGTTTGGGAGACCCAGTACTTC.

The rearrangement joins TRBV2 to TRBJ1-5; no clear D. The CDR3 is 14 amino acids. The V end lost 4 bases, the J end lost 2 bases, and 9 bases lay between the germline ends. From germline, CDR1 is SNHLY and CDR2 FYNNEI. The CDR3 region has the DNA TGTGCCAGCAGTGGTGTGGGTCGCAATCAGCCCCAGCATTTT. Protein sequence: CASSGVGRNQPQHF.